A single sample is the source of the 7 T cell receptor beta chains below, sequenced in a study of OX40 agonist ivuxolimab in advanced cancers. The receptor library was made with the immunoSEQ multiplex PCR assay. TCRdb's version of the immuneACCESS table is confined to in-frame rearrangements and falls short of the full clone set. An unresolved V gene accounts for under half of the shortfall where checked; the remainder is of unknown origin. Across this sample there are tens of thousands of clones, with around 80% seen only once. The biggest ten clones account for roughly 1.2% of the sample. The sample consisted of CD4+ or CD8+ T cells sorted from blood, taken in a trial of the OX40 agonist ivuxolimab. All receptors derive from an adult with an advanced solid tumor such as melanoma, head and neck, liver or kidney cancer.

This chain connects TRBV27 to TRBJ1-1, with a weak D call TRBD1 (5 bases). From germline, CDR1 is MNHEY and CDR2 SMNVEV (reference sequence). The CDR3 is made up of 12 amino acids. Trimming cost V 5 bases and J 10 bases, with 14 bases left between them. The CDR3 region has the DNA TGTGCCAGCAGTCCCCCATCGGGGACAGCTTTCTTT. As protein: CASSPPSGTAFF.

The chain employs TRBV19 and TRBJ1-1; D perhaps matches TRBD1 (5 bases). This CDR3 is 13 amino acids long. Germline V gene sequence: CDR1 LNHDA, CDR2 SQIVND (reference sequence). Trimming shortened V by 4 bases and J by 1 base, and 7 bases separated the two germline ends. The CDR3: CASSNQGNTEAFF. CDR3 DNA: TGTGCCAGTAGTAACCAGGGGAACACTGAAGCTTTCTTT.

Regarding this clone: This same CDR3 is encoded by further DNA sequences in the sample. The chain joins TRBV6-5 to TRBJ1-3; D gene ambiguous. The V and J ends lost 0 bases and 0 bases respectively, with 6 bases between them. The CDR3 has 15 amino acids. The V gene's germline CDR1 is MNHEY and CDR2 SVGAGI. The CDR3 bases are TGTGCCAGCAGTTACTCCCCCGACTCTGGAAACACCATATATTTT. Residues: CASSYSPDSGNTIYF.

This chain uses TRBV6-5 with TRBJ1-3; 8 bases are a match to TRBD1. Losses at the gene ends were 0 bases for V and 8 bases for J; bases not matched to a gene: 9. The CDR3 is 16 amino acids. Germline V gene lookup returns CDR1 MNHEY and CDR2 SVGAGI. The DNA for the CDR3 is TGTGCCAGCAGTTACTCGCAGGGGGCGGCGGCGGACACCATATATTTT. Translation gives CASSYSQGAAADTIYF.

This clone has a single count. This chain connects TRBV19 to TRBJ1-5; D is undetermined. Trimming stripped 6 bases from V and 2 bases from J, with 14 bases between. The CDR3 spans 15 residues. Germline V gene lookup returns CDR1 LNHDA and CDR2 SQIVND (reference sequence). CDR3 DNA sequence: TGTGCCAGTAGAGACCCCTCCGCTGGCAATCAGCCCCAGCATTTT. Its translation is CASRDPSAGNQPQHF.

This chain uses TRBV7-2 with TRBJ2-6, with 7 bases matching TRBD1. CDR1 SGHTA and CDR2 FQGNSA come from the germline V gene. The length of the CDR3 is 15 residues. Trimming removed 5 bases from V and 1 base from J; junction bases left unmatched: 2. The CDR3 spells CASSVQGSGANVLTF. CDR3 DNA sequence: TGTGCCAGCAGCGTACAGGGGTCTGGGGCCAACGTCCTGACTTTC.

The genes are TRBV7-3 and TRBJ1-1; 9 nucleotides line up with TRBD1. V lost 2 bases and J lost 1; bases outside the gene matches: 8. CDR3 size: 17 residues. The germline CDR1 and CDR2 sequences are SGHTA and FQGTGA. In DNA, the CDR3 is TGTGCCAGCAGCTTAGTCGGGACAGGGTTAGGGAACACTGAAGCTTTCTTT. It codes for CASSLVGTGLGNTEAFF.